This T cell receptor (beta chain) is drawn from a study of regulatory T cells in long-lasting Graves disease. Time point specified: newly diagnosed GD, antithyroid drugs for less than 3 months. From PBMCs, RNA was extracted and then used to make the TCR library. Patients of an endocrinology department in Xi'an, China, were included. To make TCR beta libraries, researchers used iRepertoire HTBI primers and Arm-PCR of CDR3 regions. TCRdb reprocessed the multiplex PCR reads with MiXCR, giving one entry per CDR3 protein. The sample yields 400,000 to 550,000 distinct CDR3 sequences, about 15% seen once. This clonotype was recorded at least ten times. V was shortened by 4 bases and J by 0 bases, with 10 bases between the two germline ends. The CDR3 spans 14 residues. Germline CDR1 MNHNS, CDR2 SASEGT. The sample was also reused in another study, on T cells in Graves' hyperthyroidism and ophthalmopathy.

The input for sequencing was peripheral blood mononuclear cells (PBMCs), taken at new diagnosis, from a patient treated with antithyroid drugs. The J gene is TRBJ2-7, the V gene TRBV6-1; unclear D gene. The sequence came from a woman aged 25 to 39 with Graves disease. The CDR3 protein is CASSAVGPSYEQYF. Here the CDR3 DNA reads TGTGCCAGCAGTGCCGTGGGCCCCTCCTACGAGCAGTACTTC.